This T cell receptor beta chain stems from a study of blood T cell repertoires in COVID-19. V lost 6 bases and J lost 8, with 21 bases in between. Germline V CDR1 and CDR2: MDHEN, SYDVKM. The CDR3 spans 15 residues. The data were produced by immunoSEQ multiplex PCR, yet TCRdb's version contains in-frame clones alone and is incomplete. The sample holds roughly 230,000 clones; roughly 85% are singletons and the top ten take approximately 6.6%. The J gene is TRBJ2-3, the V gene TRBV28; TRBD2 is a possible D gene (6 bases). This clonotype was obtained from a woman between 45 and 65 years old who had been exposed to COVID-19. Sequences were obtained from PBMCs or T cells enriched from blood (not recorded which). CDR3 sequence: CASRTDAAGWGTQYF. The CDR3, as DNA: TGTGCCAGCAGGACGGACGCCGCGGGGTGGGGTACGCAGTATTTT.